This T cell receptor (beta chain) comes out of a study of PD-L1 blockade in urothelial cancer. Study-wide background: Median blood clonality was around 0.08, with some 89,000 unique TCRs. Study-wide results and caveats: It was durable-benefit patients whose tumor-associated blood clones expanded more at 3 weeks. Below-median pretreatment blood TCR clonality was associated with improved progression-free and overall survival.

This CDR3 contains 15 residues. Trimming took 2 bases from V and 3 from J, leaving 11 bases between them. Germline CDR1 is SNHLY and CDR2 is FYNNEI. Time point here: peripheral blood 6 weeks after treatment start. All patients carried locally advanced or metastatic urothelial carcinoma. The protocol was immunoSEQ multiplex PCR, while the TCRdb copy is restricted to in-frame clones and leaves out a portion. The sample lists 25,000 to 35,000 clones; approximately 81% were seen once. Points on this clone: Its antigen remains unknown.

The gene calls are TRBV2 and TRBJ1-5, with D possibly TRBD1 on 5 matching bases. The origin of this receptor is an older man with urothelial cancer. The sample was PBMCs, taken around atezolizumab (anti-PD-L1) treatment. This chain's CDR3 is CASSETTANNQPQHF. The CDR3 DNA sequence: TGTGCCAGCAGTGAAACGACAGCGAACAATCAGCCCCAGCATTTT. Full variable domain (outside the CDR3, taken from reference TRBV2 and TRBJ1-5): EPEVTQTPSHQVTQMGQEVILRCVPISNHLYFYWYRQILGQKVEFLVSFYNNEISEKSEIFDDQFSVERPDGSNFTLKIRSTKLEDSAMYFCASSETTANNQPQHFGDGTRLSIL.